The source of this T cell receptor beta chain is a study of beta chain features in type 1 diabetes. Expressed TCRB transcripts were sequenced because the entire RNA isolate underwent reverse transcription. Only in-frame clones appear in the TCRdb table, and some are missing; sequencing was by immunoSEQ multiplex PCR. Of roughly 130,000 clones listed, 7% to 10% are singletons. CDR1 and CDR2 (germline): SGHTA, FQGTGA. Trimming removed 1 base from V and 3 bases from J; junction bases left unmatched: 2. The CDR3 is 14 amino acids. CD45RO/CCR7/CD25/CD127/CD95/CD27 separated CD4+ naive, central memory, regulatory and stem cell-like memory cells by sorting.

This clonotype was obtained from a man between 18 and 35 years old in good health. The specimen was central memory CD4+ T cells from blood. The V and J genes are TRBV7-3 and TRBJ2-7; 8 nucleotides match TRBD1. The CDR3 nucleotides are TGTGCCAGCAGCTTAATGGGACAGGACTACGAGCAGTACTTC. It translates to CASSLMGQDYEQYF.